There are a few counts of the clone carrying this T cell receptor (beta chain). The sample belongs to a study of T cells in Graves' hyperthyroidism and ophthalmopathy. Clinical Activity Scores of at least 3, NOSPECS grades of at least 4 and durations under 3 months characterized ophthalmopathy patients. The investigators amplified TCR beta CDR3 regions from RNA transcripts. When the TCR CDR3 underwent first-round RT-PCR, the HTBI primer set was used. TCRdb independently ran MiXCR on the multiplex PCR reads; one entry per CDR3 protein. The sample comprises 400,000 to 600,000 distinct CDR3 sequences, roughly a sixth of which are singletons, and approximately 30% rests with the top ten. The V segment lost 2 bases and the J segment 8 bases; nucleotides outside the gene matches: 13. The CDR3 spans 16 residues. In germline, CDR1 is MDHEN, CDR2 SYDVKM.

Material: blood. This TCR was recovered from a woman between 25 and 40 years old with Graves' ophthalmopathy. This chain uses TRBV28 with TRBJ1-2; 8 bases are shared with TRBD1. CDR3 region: CASSLLDRVSHLGYTF. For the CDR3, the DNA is TGTGCCAGCAGTTTACTGGACAGGGTTTCTCATTTGGGCTACACCTTC.